Below are 19 T cell receptor beta chains sequenced from a single sample in a study of identical twins. Each CDR3 protein is one row after TCRdb ran MiXCR on the 5' RACE reads. The sample includes about 890,000 distinct CDR3 sequences, approximately 13% of them seen just once. This same sample was also part of a study on yellow fever vaccine responses in identical twins.

Material: PBMCs. Receptors originate from a woman aged 18-29 years in good health.

The chain's CDR3 is CASSLESGGVDTQYF. In nucleotides, the CDR3 is TGTGCCAGCAGCTTGGAGAGCGGGGGAGTAGATACGCAGTATTTT. This chain uses TRBV5-5 with TRBJ2-3, with TRBD2 identical over 8 bases. The J segment lost 5 bases and the V segment lost 0 bases, leaving 5 bases of the junction unmatched. The CDR3 length is 15 residues. Germline V lookup: CDR1 SGHKS, CDR2 YYEKEE (reference sequence).

The table lists this clonotype with a few counts. V is TRBV6-1 and J is TRBJ1-6, with 7 bases matching TRBD1. The CDR3 covers 15 residues. Looked up from germline, CDR1 is MNHNS and CDR2 is SASEGT. After removal of 10 bases from V and 11 bases from J, the junction contained 17 bases not matched to a gene. The CDR3 coding sequence is TGTGCCACCGGGGGGGCGGAGACAGGGTCCCCACCCCTCCACTTT. Protein sequence: CATGGAETGSPPLHF.

This clonotype has ten or more counts. The genes are TRBV28 and TRBJ1-5; the D gene is possibly TRBD1 (6 bases). V was cut by 5 bases and J by 7 bases, with 15 bases left in between. The CDR3 has 14 residues. Germline V CDR1 and CDR2: MDHEN, SYDVKM. CDR3 DNA sequence: TGTGCCAGCAGTCCACAGGGTTCCGGGCAGCCCCAGCATTTT. The encoded protein is CASSPQGSGQPQHF.

This clonotype was found a few times. V and J are TRBV12-3 or TRBV12-4 and TRBJ1-4; D perhaps matches TRBD1 (6 bases). The CDR3 is 13 amino acids. V was clipped by 10 bases and J by 3 bases, with 12 bases between them. The CDR3 bases are TGTGCCATTCAGGGGTGGCCTAATGAAAAACTGTTTTTT. Protein product: CAIQGWPNEKLFF.

This clonotype showed up just a few times. The V gene is TRBV6-2 or TRBV6-3, the J gene TRBJ1-5; no firm D call. Trimming took 2 bases from V and 4 from J, leaving 9 bases between them. This CDR3 has 14 amino acids. Germline V gene data show CDR1 as MNHEY and CDR2 as SVGEGT. CDR3 protein: CASSYGRRNQPQHF. As DNA, the CDR3 is TGTGCCAGCAGTTACGGACGGAGAAATCAGCCCCAGCATTTT.

This clonotype was observed a handful of times. V and J are TRBV20-1 and TRBJ2-5; TRBD2 aligns across 12 bases. The CDR3 spans 16 residues. The J segment lost 0 bases and the V segment lost 0 bases, leaving 2 bases of the junction unmatched. Germline V gene lookup returns CDR1 DFQATT and CDR2 SNEGSKA (reference sequence). CDR3 residues: CSARERLAGDQETQYF. The CDR3 nucleotides read TGCAGTGCTAGAGAGCGACTAGCGGGGGACCAAGAGACCCAGTACTTC.

This clonotype was counted once. V gene TRBV21-1 combines with J gene TRBJ1-1; the table's D call, TRBD1, has no DNA check behind it. TRBV21-1 corresponds to a pseudogene. This CDR3 contains 14 residues. The CDR3 nucleotides read TGTGCCAGCAGCGCCCGACAAGGGGGCACTGAAGCTTTCTTT. This gives the protein CASSARQGGTEAFF.

This clonotype has more than one count but fewer than ten. The chain couples TRBV20-1 to TRBJ2-1; 13 nucleotides line up with TRBD2. Per the germline V gene, CDR1 is DFQATT and CDR2 is SNEGSKA (reference sequence). The CDR3 is made up of 15 amino acids. The CDR3: CSAGLAGIRRNEQFF. The CDR3 DNA reads TGCAGCGCGGGACTAGCGGGAATTCGCAGGAATGAGCAGTTCTTC.

There are many counts of this clonotype. The rearrangement uses TRBV2 and TRBJ2-3, with no clear D. Germline lookup yields CDR1 SNHLY and CDR2 FYNNEI. Trimming cost V 3 bases and J 0 bases, with 4 bases left between them. This CDR3 contains 13 residues. For the CDR3, the DNA is TGTGCCAGCAGTGACGGGAGCACAGATACGCAGTATTTT. Protein: CASSDGSTDTQYF.

This clonotype came up many times. The CDR3 region has the DNA TGTGCCAGCAGCCAAGATTACGACGAGCAGTACTTC. Its translation: CASSQDYDEQYF. V is TRBV3-1 and J is TRBJ2-7, with D uncertain. Trimming removed 0 bases from V and 5 bases from J, with 5 bases in between. This CDR3 has 12 residues. Germline values: CDR1 LGHDT, CDR2 YNNKEL (reference sequence).

This clonotype was found a few times. The chain links TRBV27 to TRBJ2-1; D gene ambiguous. Germline assignment: CDR1 MNHEY and CDR2 SMNVEV (reference sequence). Deletions cut 8 bases from V and 6 bases from J, with 20 bases between. CDR3 length: 15 amino acids. The CDR3 bases are TGTGCCAGCGTTCCTGGAGTCGGGCGGATCAATGAGCAGTTCTTC. Its translation is CASVPGVGRINEQFF.

The V and J genes are TRBV7-3 and TRBJ2-2; 7 nucleotides line up with TRBD1. Germline trimming cut 4 bases from V and 5 bases from J; bases unmatched to any gene: 7. Germline V gene data show CDR1 as SGHTA and CDR2 as FQGTGA. This CDR3 spans 15 amino acids. In nucleotides, the CDR3 is TGTGCCAGCAGCTCACGAAAGACAGGGACCGGGGAGCTGTTTTTT. Translated, it gives CASSSRKTGTGELFF.

The sample holds a few counts of this clonotype. The J gene is TRBJ2-3, the V gene TRBV5-1; D not certain. The germline CDR1 and CDR2 sequences are SGHRS and YFSETQ. This CDR3 is built from 15 residues. V was shortened by 1 base and J by 3 bases, with 12 bases between the two germline ends. In DNA, the CDR3 is TGCGCCAGCAGCTTGACTTCGTCGTTGACAGATACGCAGTATTTT. Its protein product is CASSLTSSLTDTQYF.

The chain uses TRBV4-1 and TRBJ2-5; TRBD2 agrees at 9 bases. J lost 2 bases, V lost 4 bases, and 8 bases had no gene match. In germline, CDR1 is MGHRA, CDR2 YSYEKL. The CDR3 runs to 16 residues. The DNA for the CDR3 is TGCGCCAGCAGCCCCGGACTAGCGTTGCCTCAAGAGACCCAGTACTTC. It encodes CASSPGLALPQETQYF.

This clonotype has a handful of counts. The V gene is TRBV4-1, the J gene TRBJ2-3, with D tentatively TRBD1 (7 bases). CDR1 MGHRA and CDR2 YSYEKL come from the germline V gene. V was trimmed by 5 bases and J by 1 base, leaving 16 bases between them. The CDR3 contains 16 residues. The CDR3 coding sequence is TGCGCCAGCAGCAGCCCGGAGGGGGCCGGCACAGATACGCAGTATTTT. Translating gives CASSSPEGAGTDTQYF.

The chain uses TRBV7-9 and TRBJ2-1; 7 bases line up with TRBD1. This CDR3 spans 15 amino acids. V lost 5 bases, J lost 6 bases, and 10 bases stayed unmatched. Germline V gene lookup returns CDR1 SEHNR and CDR2 FQNEAQ (reference sequence). The chain's CDR3 is CASSPPDRQANEQFF. CDR3 in DNA: TGTGCCAGCAGCCCTCCGGACAGGCAGGCCAATGAGCAGTTCTTC.

The chain combines TRBV29-1 with TRBJ2-7; perhaps TRBD2 as D (6 bases). This CDR3 region has 15 residues. Germline V lookup: CDR1 SQVTM, CDR2 ANQGSEA. The V end was cut by 0 bases, the J end by 2 bases, with 14 bases between. The CDR3 protein is CSVEDPSGSTYEQYF. The CDR3 coding sequence is TGCAGCGTTGAAGATCCCAGCGGGTCGACCTACGAGCAGTACTTC.

This chain links TRBV9 with TRBJ2-2; 8 positions match TRBD1. CDR1 is SGDLS and CDR2 is YYNGEE in the germline V gene. This CDR3 contains 16 residues. Trimming at V came to 0 bases and at J to 6 bases, leaving 7 bases not matched to a gene. The CDR3 nucleotides read TGTGCCAGCAGCGTAGGAAAACAGGGGGGAGCCGGGGAGCTGTTTTTT. This gives the protein CASSVGKQGGAGELFF.

V usage is TRBV10-2 and J usage is TRBJ2-1; 7 positions agree with TRBD2. V lost 6 bases to trimming and J lost 9 bases; unmatched junction nucleotides: 5. Germline lookup yields CDR1 WSHSY and CDR2 SAAADI. The CDR3 has 12 amino acids. The DNA for the CDR3 is TGCGCCAGCAGGGGAGGGGCGTTTGAGCAGTTCTTC. It codes for CASRGGAFEQFF.